This T cell receptor (beta chain) was recovered during a study of cytomegalovirus exposure and HLA in healthy donors. Study at large: A prior analysis found about 120 million unique TCR beta sequences from 170 million or so T cells.

The PCR ran on 60 Vbeta and 13 Jbeta primers. Libraries were prepared by immunoSEQ multiplex PCR; TCRdb keeps only in-frame clonotypes and omits some of them. In the table there are approximately 180,000 clones, roughly 83% of which are singletons. This clone was recorded only once. V shed 6 bases and J shed 6 bases, with 20 bases lying between them. This CDR3 contains 15 residues. Germline assignment: CDR1 MDHEN and CDR2 SYDVKM. This receptor was taken from a woman aged 50 to 60 in good health and CMV-seronegative. The rearrangement joins TRBV28 to TRBJ1-2; tentative D call: TRBD1 (5 bases). The material sequenced was PBMCs. This CDR3 reads CASSLGDRVGDGYTF. CDR3 DNA: TGTGCCAGCAGCCTAGGGGATAGGGTGGGTGATGGCTACACCTTC.